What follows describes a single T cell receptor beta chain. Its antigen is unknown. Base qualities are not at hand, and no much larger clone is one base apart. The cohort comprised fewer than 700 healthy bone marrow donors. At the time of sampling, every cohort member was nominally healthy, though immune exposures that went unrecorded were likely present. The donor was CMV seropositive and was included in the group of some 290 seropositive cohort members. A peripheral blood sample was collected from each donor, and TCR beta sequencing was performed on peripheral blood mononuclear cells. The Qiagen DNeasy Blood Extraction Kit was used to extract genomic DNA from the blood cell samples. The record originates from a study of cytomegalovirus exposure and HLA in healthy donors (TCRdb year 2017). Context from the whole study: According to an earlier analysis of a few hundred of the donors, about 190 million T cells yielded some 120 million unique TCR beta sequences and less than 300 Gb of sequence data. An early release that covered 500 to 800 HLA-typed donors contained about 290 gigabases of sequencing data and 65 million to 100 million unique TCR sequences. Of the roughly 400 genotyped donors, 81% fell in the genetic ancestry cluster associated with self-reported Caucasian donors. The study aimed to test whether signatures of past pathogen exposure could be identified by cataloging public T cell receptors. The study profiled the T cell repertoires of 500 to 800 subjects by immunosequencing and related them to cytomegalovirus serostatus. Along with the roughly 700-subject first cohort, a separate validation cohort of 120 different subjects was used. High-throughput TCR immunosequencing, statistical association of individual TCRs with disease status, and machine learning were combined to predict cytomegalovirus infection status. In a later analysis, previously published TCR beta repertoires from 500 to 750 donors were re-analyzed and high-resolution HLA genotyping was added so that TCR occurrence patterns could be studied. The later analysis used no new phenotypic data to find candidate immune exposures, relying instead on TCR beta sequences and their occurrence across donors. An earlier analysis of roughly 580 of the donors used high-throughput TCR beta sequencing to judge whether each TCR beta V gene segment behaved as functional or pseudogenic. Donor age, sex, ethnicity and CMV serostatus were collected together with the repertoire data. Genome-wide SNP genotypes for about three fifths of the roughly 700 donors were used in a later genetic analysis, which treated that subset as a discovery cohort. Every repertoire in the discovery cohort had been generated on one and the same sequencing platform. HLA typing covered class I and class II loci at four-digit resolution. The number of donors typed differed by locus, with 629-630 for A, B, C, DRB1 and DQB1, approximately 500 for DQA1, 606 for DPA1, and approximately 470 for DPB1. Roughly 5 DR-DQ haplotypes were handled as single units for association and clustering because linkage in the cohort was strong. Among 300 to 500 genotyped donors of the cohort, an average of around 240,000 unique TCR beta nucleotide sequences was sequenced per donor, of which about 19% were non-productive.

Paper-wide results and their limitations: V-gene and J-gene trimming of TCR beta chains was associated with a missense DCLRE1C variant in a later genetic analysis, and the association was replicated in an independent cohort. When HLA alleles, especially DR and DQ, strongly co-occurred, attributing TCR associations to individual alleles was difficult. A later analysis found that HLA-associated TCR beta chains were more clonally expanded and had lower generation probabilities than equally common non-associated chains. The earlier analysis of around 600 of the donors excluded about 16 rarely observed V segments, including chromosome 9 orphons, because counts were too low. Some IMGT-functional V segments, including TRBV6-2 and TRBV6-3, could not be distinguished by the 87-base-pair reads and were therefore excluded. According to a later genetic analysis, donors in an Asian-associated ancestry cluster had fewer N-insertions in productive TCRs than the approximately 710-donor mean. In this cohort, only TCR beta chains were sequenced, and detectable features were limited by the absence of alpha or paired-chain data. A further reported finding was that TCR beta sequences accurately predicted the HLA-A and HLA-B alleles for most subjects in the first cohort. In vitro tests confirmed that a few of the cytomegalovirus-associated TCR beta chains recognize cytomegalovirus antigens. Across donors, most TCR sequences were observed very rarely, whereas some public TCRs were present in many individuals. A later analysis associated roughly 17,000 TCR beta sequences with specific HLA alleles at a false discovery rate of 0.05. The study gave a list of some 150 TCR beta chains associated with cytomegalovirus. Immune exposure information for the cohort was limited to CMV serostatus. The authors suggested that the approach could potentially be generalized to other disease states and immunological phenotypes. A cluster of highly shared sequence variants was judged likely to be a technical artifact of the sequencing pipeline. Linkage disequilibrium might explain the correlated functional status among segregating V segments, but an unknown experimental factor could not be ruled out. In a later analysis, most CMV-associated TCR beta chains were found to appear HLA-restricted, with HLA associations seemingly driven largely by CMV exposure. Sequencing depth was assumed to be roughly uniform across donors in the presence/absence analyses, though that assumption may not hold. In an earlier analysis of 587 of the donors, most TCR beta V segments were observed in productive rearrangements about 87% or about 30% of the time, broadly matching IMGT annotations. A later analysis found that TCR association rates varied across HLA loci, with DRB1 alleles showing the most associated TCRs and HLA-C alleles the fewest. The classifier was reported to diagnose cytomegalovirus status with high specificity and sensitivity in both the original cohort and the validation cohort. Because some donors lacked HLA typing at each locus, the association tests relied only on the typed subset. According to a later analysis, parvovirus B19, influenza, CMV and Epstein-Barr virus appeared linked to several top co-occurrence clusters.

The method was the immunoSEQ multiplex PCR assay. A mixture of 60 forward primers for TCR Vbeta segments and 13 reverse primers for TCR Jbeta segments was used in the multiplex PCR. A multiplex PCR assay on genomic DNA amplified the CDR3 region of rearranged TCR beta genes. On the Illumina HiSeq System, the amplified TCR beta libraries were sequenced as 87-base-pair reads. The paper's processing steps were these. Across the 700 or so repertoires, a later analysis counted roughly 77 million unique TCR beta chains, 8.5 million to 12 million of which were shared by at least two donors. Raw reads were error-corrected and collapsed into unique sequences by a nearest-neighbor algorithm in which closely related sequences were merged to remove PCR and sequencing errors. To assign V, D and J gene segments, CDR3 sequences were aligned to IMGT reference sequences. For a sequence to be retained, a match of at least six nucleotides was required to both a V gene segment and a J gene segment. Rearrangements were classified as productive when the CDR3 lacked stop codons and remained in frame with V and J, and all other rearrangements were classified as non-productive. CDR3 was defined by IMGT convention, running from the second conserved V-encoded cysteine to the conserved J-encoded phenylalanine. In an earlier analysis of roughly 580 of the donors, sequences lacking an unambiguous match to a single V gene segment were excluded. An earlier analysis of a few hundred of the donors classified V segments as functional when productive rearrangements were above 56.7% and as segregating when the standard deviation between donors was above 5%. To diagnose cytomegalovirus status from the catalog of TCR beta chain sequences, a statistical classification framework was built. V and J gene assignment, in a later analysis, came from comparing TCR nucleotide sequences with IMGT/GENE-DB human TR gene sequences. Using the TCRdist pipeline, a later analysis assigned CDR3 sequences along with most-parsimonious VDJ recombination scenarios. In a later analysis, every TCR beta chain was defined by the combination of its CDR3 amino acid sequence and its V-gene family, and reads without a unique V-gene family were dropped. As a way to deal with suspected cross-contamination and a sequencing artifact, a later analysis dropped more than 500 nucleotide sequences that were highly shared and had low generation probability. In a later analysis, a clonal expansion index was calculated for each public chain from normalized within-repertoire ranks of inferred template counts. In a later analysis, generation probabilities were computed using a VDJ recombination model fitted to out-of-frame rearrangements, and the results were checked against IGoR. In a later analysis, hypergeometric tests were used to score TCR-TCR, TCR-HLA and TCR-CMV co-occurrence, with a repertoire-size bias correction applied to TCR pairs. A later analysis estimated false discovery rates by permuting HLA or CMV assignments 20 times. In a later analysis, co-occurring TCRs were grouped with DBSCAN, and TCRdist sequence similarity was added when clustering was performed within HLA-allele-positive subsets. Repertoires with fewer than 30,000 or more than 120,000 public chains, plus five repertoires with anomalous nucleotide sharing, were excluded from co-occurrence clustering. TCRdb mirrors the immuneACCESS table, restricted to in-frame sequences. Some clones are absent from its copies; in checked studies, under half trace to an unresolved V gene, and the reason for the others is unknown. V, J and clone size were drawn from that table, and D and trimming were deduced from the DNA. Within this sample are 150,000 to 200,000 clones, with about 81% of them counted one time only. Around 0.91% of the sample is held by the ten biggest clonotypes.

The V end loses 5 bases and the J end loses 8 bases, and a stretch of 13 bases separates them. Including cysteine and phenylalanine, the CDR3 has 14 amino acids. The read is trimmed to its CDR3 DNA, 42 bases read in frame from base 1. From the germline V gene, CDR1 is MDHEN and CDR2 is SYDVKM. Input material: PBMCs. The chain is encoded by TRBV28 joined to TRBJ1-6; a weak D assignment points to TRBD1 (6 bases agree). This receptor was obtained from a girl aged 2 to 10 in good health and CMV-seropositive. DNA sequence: TGTGCCAGCAGTGCACCAAACAGGGATTCACCCCTCCACTTT. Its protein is CASSAPNRDSPLHF.